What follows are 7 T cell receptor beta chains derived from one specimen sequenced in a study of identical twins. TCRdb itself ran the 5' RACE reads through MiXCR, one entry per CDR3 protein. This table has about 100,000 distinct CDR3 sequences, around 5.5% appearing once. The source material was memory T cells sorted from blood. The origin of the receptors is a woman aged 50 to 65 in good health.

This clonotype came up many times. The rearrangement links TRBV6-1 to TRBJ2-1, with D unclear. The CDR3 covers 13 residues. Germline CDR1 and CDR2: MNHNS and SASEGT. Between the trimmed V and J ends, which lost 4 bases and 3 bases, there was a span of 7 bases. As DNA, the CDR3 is TGTGCCAGCAGTGGCAGTCTCTACAATGAGCAGTTCTTC. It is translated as CASSGSLYNEQFF.

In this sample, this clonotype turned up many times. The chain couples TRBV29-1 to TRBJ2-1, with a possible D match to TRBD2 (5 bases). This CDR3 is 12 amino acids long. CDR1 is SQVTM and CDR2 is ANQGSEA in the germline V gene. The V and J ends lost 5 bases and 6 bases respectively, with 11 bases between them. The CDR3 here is CSVRPLANEQFF. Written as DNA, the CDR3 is TGCAGCGTTCGGCCGCTAGCCAATGAGCAGTTCTTC.

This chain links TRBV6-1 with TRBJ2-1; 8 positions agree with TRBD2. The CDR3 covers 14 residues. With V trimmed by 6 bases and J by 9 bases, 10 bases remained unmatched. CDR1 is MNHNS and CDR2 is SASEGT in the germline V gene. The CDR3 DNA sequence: TGTGCCAGCAGGAAGGGACTAGAGGGTAGTGAGCAGTTCTTC. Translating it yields CASRKGLEGSEQFF.

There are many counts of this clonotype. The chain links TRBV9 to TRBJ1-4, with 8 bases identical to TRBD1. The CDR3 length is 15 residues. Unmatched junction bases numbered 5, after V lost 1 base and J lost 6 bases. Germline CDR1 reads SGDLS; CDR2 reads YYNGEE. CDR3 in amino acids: CASSVQTGADEKLFF. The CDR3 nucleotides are TGTGCCAGCAGCGTACAGACAGGGGCTGATGAAAAACTGTTTTTT.

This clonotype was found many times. DNA for the CDR3: TGTGCCAGCAGCCTCGCCGGAAAGGGTAAAAACATTCAGTACTTC. Its protein product is CASSLAGKGKNIQYF. The V and J genes are TRBV7-3 and TRBJ2-4, with D unresolved. The CDR3 length is 15 residues. The germline V gene has CDR1 SGHTA and CDR2 FQGTGA. The ends were cut back, 5 bases at V and 4 bases at J, with 15 bases in the middle. The whole variable domain, filled in from reference TRBV7-3 and TRBJ2-4, reads GAGVSQTPSNKVTEKGKYVELRCDPISGHTALYWYRQSLGQGPEFLIYFQGTGAADDSGLPNDRFFAVRPEGSVSTLKIQRTERGDSAVYLCASSLAGKGKNIQYFGAGTRLSVL.

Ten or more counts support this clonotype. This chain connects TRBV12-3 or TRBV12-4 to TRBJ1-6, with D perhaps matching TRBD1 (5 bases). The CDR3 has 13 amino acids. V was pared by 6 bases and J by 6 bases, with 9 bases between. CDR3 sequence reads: CASSEGSNSPLHF. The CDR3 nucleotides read TGTGCCAGCAGCGAGGGGTCTAATTCACCCCTCCACTTT.

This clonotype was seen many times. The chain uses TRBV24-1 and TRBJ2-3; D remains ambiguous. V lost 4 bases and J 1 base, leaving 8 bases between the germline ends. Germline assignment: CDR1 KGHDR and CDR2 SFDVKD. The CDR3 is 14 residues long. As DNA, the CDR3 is TGTGCCACCAGTGACCAGGACGGCACAGATACGCAGTATTTT. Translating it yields CATSDQDGTDTQYF.